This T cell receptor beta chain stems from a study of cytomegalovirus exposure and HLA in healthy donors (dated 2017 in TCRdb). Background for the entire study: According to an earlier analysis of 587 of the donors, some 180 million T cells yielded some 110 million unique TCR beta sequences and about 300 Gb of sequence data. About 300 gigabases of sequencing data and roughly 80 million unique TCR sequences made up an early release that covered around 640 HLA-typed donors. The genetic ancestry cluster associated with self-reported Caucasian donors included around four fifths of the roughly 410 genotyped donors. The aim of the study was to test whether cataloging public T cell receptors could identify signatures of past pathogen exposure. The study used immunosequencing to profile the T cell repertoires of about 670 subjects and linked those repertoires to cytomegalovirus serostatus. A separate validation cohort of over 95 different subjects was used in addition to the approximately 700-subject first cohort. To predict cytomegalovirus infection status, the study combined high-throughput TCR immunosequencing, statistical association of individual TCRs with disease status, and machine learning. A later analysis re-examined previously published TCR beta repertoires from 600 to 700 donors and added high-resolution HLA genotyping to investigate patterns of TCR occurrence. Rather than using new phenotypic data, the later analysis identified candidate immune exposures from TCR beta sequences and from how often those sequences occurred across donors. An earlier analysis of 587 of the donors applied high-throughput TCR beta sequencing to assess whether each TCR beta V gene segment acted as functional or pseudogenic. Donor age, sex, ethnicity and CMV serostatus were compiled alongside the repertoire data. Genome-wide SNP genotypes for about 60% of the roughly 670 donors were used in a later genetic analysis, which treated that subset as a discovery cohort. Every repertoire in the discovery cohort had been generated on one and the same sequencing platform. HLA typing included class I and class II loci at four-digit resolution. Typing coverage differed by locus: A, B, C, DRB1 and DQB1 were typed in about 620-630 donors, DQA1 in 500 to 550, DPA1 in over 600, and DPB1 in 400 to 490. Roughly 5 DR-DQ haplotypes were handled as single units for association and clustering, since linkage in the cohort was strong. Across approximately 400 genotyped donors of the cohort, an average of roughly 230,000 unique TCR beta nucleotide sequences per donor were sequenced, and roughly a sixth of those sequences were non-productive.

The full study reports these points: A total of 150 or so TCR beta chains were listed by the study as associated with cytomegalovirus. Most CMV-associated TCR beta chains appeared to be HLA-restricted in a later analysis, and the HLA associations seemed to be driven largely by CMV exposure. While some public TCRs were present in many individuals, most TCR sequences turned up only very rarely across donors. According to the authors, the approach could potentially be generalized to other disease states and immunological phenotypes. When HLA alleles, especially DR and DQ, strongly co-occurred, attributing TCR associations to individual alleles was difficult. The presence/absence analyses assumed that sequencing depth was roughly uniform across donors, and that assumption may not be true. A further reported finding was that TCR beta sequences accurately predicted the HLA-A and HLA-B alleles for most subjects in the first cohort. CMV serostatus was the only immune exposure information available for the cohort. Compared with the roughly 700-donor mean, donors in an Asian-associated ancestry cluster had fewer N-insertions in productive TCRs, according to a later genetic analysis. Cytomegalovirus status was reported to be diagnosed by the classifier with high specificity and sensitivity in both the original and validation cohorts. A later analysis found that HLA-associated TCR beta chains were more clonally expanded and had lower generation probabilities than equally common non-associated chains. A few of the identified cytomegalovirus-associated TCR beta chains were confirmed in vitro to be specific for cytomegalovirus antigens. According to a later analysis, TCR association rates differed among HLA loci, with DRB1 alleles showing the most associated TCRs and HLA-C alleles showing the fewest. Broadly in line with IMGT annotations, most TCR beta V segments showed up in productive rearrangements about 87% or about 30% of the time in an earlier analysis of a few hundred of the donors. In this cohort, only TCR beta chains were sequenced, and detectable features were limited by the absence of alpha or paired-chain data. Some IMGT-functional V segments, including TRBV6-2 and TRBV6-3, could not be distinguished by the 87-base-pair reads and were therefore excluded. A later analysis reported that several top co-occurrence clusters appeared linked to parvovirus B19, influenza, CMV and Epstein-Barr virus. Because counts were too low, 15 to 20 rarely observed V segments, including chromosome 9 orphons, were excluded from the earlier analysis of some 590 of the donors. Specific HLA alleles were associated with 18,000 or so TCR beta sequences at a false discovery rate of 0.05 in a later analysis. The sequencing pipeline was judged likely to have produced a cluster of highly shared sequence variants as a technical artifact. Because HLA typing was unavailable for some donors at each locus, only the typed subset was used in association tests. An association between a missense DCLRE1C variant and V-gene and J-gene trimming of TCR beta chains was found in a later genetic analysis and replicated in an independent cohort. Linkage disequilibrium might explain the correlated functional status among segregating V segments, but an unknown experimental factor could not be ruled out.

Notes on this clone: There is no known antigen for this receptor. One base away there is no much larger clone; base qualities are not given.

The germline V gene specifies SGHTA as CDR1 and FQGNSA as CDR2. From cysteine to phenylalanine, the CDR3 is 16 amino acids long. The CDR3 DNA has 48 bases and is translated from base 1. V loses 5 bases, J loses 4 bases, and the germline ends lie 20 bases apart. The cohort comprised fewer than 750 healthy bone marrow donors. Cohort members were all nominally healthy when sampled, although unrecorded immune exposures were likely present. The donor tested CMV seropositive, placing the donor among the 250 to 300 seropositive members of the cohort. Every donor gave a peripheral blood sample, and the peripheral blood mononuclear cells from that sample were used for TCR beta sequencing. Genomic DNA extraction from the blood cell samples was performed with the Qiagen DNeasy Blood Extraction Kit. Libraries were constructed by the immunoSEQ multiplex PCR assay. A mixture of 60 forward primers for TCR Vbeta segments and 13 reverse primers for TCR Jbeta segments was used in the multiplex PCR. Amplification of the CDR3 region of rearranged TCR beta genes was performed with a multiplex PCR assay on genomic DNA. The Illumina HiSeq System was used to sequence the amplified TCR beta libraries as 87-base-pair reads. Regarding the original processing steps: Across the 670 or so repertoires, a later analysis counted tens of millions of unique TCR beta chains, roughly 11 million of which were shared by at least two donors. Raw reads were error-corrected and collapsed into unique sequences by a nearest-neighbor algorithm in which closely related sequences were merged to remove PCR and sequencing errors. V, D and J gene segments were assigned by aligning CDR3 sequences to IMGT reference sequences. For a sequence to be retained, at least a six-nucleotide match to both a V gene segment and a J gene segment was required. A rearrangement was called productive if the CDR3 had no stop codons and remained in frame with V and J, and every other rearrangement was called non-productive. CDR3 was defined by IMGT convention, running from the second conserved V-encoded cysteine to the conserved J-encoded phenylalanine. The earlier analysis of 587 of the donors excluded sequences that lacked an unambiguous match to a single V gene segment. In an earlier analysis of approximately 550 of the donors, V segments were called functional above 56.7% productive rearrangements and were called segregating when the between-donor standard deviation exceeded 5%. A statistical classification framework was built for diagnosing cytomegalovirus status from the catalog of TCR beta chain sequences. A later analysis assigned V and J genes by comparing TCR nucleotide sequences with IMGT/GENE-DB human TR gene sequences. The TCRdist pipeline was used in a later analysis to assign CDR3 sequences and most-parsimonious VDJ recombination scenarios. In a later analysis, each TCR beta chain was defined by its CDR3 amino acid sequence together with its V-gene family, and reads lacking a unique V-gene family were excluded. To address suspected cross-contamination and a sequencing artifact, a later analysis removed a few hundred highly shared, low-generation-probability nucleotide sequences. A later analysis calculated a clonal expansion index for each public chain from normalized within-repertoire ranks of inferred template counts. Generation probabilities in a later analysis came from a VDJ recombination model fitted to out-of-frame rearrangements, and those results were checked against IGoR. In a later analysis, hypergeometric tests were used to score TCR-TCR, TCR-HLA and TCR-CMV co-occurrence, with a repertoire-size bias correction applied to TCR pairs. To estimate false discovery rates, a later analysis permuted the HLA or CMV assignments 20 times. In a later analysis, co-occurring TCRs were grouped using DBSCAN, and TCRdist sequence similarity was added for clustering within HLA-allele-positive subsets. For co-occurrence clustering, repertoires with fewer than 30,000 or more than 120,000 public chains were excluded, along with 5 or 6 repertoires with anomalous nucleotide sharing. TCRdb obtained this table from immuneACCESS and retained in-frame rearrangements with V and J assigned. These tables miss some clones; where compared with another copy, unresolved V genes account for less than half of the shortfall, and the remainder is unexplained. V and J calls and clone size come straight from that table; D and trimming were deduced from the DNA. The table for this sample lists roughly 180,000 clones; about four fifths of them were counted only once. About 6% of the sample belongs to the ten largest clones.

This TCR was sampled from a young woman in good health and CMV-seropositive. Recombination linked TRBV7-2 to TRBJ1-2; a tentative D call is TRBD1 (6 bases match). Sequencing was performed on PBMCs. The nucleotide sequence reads TGTGCCAGCAGCATTCGACAGGAGATGACTATCTATGGCTACACCTTC. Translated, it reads CASSIRQEMTIYGYTF.